These 20 T cell receptor beta chains were sequenced from one sample in a study of T cells in Graves' hyperthyroidism and ophthalmopathy. TCR beta CDR3 sequences were amplified from RNA transcripts. Carried out on the TCR CDR3, a first-round RT-PCR used the HTBI primer set. TCRdb fed the multiplex PCR reads into MiXCR, producing one record per CDR3 protein. The sample holds under 400,000 distinct CDR3 sequences, around 14% seen once. Sequencing used blood. The receptors were gathered from a woman aged 55 to 70 with Graves' hyperthyroidism.

This clonotype was counted between two and nine times. The V call is TRBV9, the J call TRBJ2-3; no firm D call. This CDR3 has 14 residues. The V end lost 1 base, the J end lost 2 bases, and 8 bases lay between the germline ends. CDR1 and CDR2 from the germline V gene are SGDLS and YYNGEE. DNA for the CDR3: TGTGCCAGCAGCGTACGCAGTTTCACAGATACGCAGTATTTT. Its translation is CASSVRSFTDTQYF.

Many counts were recorded for this clonotype. The chain links TRBV7-2 to TRBJ2-3; the D gene is possibly TRBD2 (6 bases). From germline, CDR1 is SGHTA and CDR2 FQGNSA. Trimming took 4 bases from V and 3 from J, leaving 14 bases between them. The CDR3 covers 15 residues. The CDR3 loop is CASSSRVGRTDTQYF. CDR3 DNA: TGTGCCAGCAGCTCCCGCGTAGGGAGGACAGATACGCAGTATTTT.

DNA for the CDR3: TGTGCCAGCAGCTTAGGACCCCGCCGGAGCGGGGTGACAGATACGCAGTATTTT. Translated, it gives CASSLGPRRSGVTDTQYF. This chain connects TRBV11-2 to TRBJ2-3; 7 bases map to TRBD2. Germline V gene lookup returns CDR1 SGHAT and CDR2 FQNNGV. Trimming cost V 1 base and J 3 bases; bases outside gene matches: 13. The CDR3 spans 18 residues.

With regard to this clonotype: Because it lacks the conserved phenylalanine or tryptophan at the end, this CDR3 is likely a read error. The chain uses TRBV28 and TRBJ1-2; D is perhaps TRBD1 (5 bases). Germline CDR1 is MDHEN and CDR2 is SYDVKM. The CDR3 extends over 13 amino acids. V was pared by 8 bases and J by 4 bases, with 14 bases between. The CDR3 coding sequence is TGTGCCAGCTACCCAGGGTTCGGCTATGGCTACACCCTC. Its protein is CASYPGFGYGYTL.

The sample holds many counts of this clonotype. This chain uses TRBV2 with TRBJ1-1; TRBD1 might be the D (6 bases). V lost 5 bases to trimming and J lost 3 bases, with 16 bases between them. This CDR3 is 15 amino acids long. CDR1 is SNHLY and CDR2 is FYNNEI in the germline V gene. The CDR3 DNA is TGTGCCAGCAGTCTTCAGGGGTTGTTGTACACTGAAGCTTTCTTT. Translating gives CASSLQGLLYTEAFF.

This clonotype has just a few counts. The chain recombines TRBV5-1 with TRBJ2-2; D uncertain. Germline CDR1 SGHRS, CDR2 YFSETQ. V was trimmed by 1 base and J by 6 bases, leaving 10 bases between them. The length of the CDR3 is 14 residues. This CDR3 is CASSLNPGPGELFF. In DNA form, the CDR3 reads TGCGCCAGCAGCTTGAACCCGGGCCCCGGGGAGCTGTTTTTT.

This chain joins TRBV24-1 and TRBJ2-3, with D hard to call. Germline CDR1 KGHDR, CDR2 SFDVKD. The CDR3 has 18 amino acids. V shed 7 bases and J shed 0 bases, with 22 bases lying between them. This chain's CDR3 is CATRAANQRRISTDTQYF. The CDR3 DNA follows: TGTGCCACCAGGGCGGCCAATCAGAGAAGGATTAGCACAGATACGCAGTATTTT.

There are many counts of this clonotype. This chain connects TRBV5-1 to TRBJ2-1, with no clear D. Germline lookup yields CDR1 SGHRS and CDR2 YFSETQ. The CDR3 spans 13 residues. The V and J ends lost 1 base and 8 bases respectively, with 10 bases between them. Here the CDR3 reads CASSLRRSDEQFF. Written as DNA, the CDR3 is TGCGCCAGCAGCTTGCGCAGGAGCGATGAGCAGTTCTTC.

The table lists this clonotype with a count of one. The chain has TRBV5-1 and TRBJ2-5; 8 nucleotides match TRBD1. The V gene's germline CDR1 is SGHRS and CDR2 YFSETQ. The CDR3 contains 14 residues. With V trimmed by 2 bases and J by 6 bases, 6 bases remained unmatched. The DNA of the CDR3 is TGCGCCAGCAGCTTCCAGGACAGGGAACAGACCCAGTACTTC. Its translation is CASSFQDREQTQYF.

This clonotype was observed many times. The genes are TRBV2 and TRBJ2-7, with D maybe TRBD1 (5 bases). The germline CDR1 and CDR2 sequences are SNHLY and FYNNEI. CDR3 length: 12 amino acids. Between the trimmed V and J ends, which lost 2 bases and 5 bases, there was a span of 7 bases. The CDR3 loop is CASSEQGNEQYF. CDR3 nucleotide sequence: TGTGCCAGCAGTGAACAGGGTAACGAGCAGTACTTC.

The table lists this clonotype with many counts. The rearrangement joins TRBV27 to TRBJ2-3, with D hard to call. Deletions cut 6 bases from V and 0 bases from J, with 13 bases between. The CDR3 covers 15 residues. Looked up from germline, CDR1 is MNHEY and CDR2 is SMNVEV (reference sequence). CDR3: CASRFVGTSTDTQYF. CDR3 nucleotide sequence: TGTGCCAGCAGATTCGTAGGAACTAGCACAGATACGCAGTATTTT.

This clonotype has ten or more counts. The CDR3 sequence is CSGAFNNEQFF. In DNA form, the CDR3 reads TGCAGCGGGGCGTTTAACAATGAGCAGTTCTTC. This chain joins TRBV20-1 and TRBJ2-1, with D perhaps being TRBD1 or TRBD2 (5 bases each). Germline V lookup: CDR1 DFQATT, CDR2 SNEGSKA (reference sequence). The CDR3 is made up of 11 amino acids.

This clonotype was counted at least ten times. This chain joins TRBV2 and TRBJ1-1, with D possibly TRBD1 on 5 matching bases. Trimming stripped 10 bases from V and 0 bases from J, with 15 bases between. Per germline, CDR1 SNHLY and CDR2 FYNNEI. The CDR3 consists of 14 residues. The DNA for the CDR3 is TGTGCCACCGAGACTCAGGGCTTGAACACTGAAGCTTTCTTT. Amino acid sequence: CATETQGLNTEAFF.

This clonotype was seen ten or more times. This sequence joins TRBV3-1 and TRBJ2-1, with 12 bases identical to TRBD2. V lost 2 bases and J lost 2; bases outside the gene matches: 7. This CDR3 region has 18 residues. Germline values: CDR1 LGHDT, CDR2 YNNKEL (reference sequence). Written as DNA, the CDR3 is TGTGCCAGCAGCCAACCAGGACTAGCGGGACGCGCCTACAATGAGCAGTTCTTC. This codes for CASSQPGLAGRAYNEQFF.

This clonotype was recorded at least ten times. The chain recombines TRBV19 with TRBJ1-5; D is unresolved. In germline, CDR1 is LNHDA, CDR2 SQIVND (reference sequence). Trimming left V 5 bases short and J 1 base short, with 15 bases between. The CDR3 loop spans 16 amino acids. The CDR3 is CASSPDPGLSNQPQHF. CDR3 DNA sequence: TGTGCCAGTAGTCCAGATCCTGGGTTAAGCAATCAGCCCCAGCATTTT.

This clonotype was observed many times. The rearrangement joins TRBV18 to TRBJ1-2, with TRBD1 as a possible D gene (6 bases). Deletions cut 3 bases from V and 10 bases from J, with 21 bases between. CDR3 size: 15 residues. Germline loops: CDR1 KGHSH, CDR2 LQKENI. DNA of the CDR3: TGTGCCAGCTCACCTACCACAGGGAGCTACTCTATCTACACCTTC. It codes for CASSPTTGSYSIYTF.

This clonotype was seen more than once but under ten times. The rearrangement uses TRBV10-1 and TRBJ2-1; unclear D gene. The CDR3 is 14 residues long. From germline, CDR1 is WNHNN and CDR2 SYGVQD (reference sequence). V shed 3 bases and J shed 3 bases, with 9 bases lying between them. The CDR3 nucleotides are TGCGCCAGCAGTGATCCGGCCCGCTACAATGAGCAGTTCTTC. It codes for CASSDPARYNEQFF.

This clonotype occurred many times. This rearrangement joins TRBV5-8 to TRBJ2-1, with a tentative D call TRBD1 (5 bases). V lost 0 bases and J 4 bases, leaving 8 bases between the germline ends. The V gene's germline CDR1 is SGHTS and CDR2 YDEGEE. The CDR3 runs 14 residues. DNA for the CDR3: TGTGCCAGCAGCTTGGTCGACAGATACAATGAGCAGTTCTTC. This codes for CASSLVDRYNEQFF.

This clonotype showed up many times. The chain couples TRBV3-1 to TRBJ1-3; 8 bases line up with TRBD1. The germline V gene encodes CDR1 LGHDT and CDR2 YNNKEL (reference sequence). The CDR3 runs to 15 residues. The J segment lost 2 bases and the V segment lost 4 bases, leaving 4 bases of the junction unmatched. In DNA, the CDR3 is TGTGCCAGCAGCCTCGGACAGGGACCTGGAAACACCATATATTTT. This sequence encodes CASSLGQGPGNTIYF. Using reference TRBV3-1 and TRBJ1-3 for the parts outside the CDR3, the full variable domain is DTAVSQTPKYLVTQMGNDKSIKCEQNLGHDTMYWYKQDSKKFLKIMFSYNNKELIINETVPNRFSPKSPDKAHLNLHINSLELGDSAVYFCASSLGQGPGNTIYFGEGSWLTVV.

The gene calls are TRBV14 and TRBJ2-1; D might be TRBD2 (6 bases). CDR1 and CDR2 from the germline V gene are SGHDN and FVKESK. The germline V and J ends were trimmed by 4 bases and 0 bases, with 13 bases remaining between them. The CDR3 has 16 amino acids. CDR3 amino acids: CASSPWIAASYNEQFF. In DNA, the CDR3 is TGTGCCAGCAGCCCGTGGATAGCGGCCTCCTACAATGAGCAGTTCTTC.